This T cell receptor beta chain came from a study of T-cell reconstitution after alpha-beta-depleted transplantation in children. V gave up 0 bases and J gave up 3 bases, with 16 bases separating them. CDR1 is SGHRS, CDR2 YFSETQ, per germline. The CDR3 sequence is 18 residues long. Whole-study findings and limits: One year post-transplant, T-cell counts and diversity were largely derived from T cells produced anew.

Unique molecular identifiers were incorporated when the TCRbeta library was constructed. One entry per CDR3 protein results from TCRdb running MiXCR on the PCR reads. This repertoire shows 130,000 or so distinct CDR3 sequences, roughly 9.7% found once; its top ten account for under 30%. The sample holds a few counts of this clonotype. Its antigen is as yet unknown. Sequenced material: PBMCs, mostly from graft donor cells, taken 180 days after TCRalphabeta/CD19-depleted stem cell transplant. The gene calls are TRBV5-1 and TRBJ2-6; a weak D match, TRBD2 (6 bases). This TCR derives from a girl younger than two who had a stem cell transplant for combined immunodeficiency, so the T cells may come from the graft donor. Here the CDR3 reads CASSLASYGGDGANVLTF. CDR3 coding DNA: TGCGCCAGCAGCTTGGCCAGCTACGGAGGGGATGGGGCCAACGTCCTGACTTTC.